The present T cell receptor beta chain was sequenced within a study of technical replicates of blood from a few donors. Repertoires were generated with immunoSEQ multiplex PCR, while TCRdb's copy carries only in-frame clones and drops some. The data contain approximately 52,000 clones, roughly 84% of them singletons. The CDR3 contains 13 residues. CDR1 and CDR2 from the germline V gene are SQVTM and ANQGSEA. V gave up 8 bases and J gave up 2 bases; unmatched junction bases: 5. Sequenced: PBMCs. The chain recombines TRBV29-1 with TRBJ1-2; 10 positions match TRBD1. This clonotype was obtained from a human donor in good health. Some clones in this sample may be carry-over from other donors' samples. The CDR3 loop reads CSTWTGGNYGYTF. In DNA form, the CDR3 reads TGCAGCACCTGGACAGGGGGGAACTATGGCTACACCTTC.